Listed below are T cell receptor beta chains from one sample, sequenced in a study of blood T cell repertoires in COVID-19. Clones were read by immunoSEQ multiplex PCR, and TCRdb kept only the in-frame ones, dropping some. In the table there are 150,000 to 200,000 clones, 85% to 90% of which are singletons. What was sequenced was peripheral blood. Receptor source: a man between 18 and 35 years old with active or convalescent COVID-19. The CDR3 runs from the conserved cysteine through the conserved F or W. Each record gives: clone size, D gene, V gene, J gene, CDR3 DNA, CDR3 protein. A D gene is named only where the DNA matches it firmly. Only part of the rows carry a size: once, few, many, or a class if the clone is expanded.

>-|-|TRBV27|TRBJ1-2
TGTGCCAGCAGTTTACGGAGTGGCTATGGCTACACCTTC
CASSLRSGYGYTF
>-|TRBD1|TRBV6-1|TRBJ1-5
TGTGCCAGCAGTGCGCGACAGGGCTATAGCAATCAGCCCCAGCATTTT
CASSARQGYSNQPQHF
>once|TRBD1|TRBV28|TRBJ1-2
TGTGCCATCGTTGCAGGGGGTCCAGCTAACTATGGCTACACCTTC
CAIVAGGPANYGYTF
>-|TRBD2|TRBV7-3|TRBJ2-1
TGTGCCAGCAGCCCTGGACTAGCGGGAGGGCCAGGTGAGCAGTTCTTC
CASSPGLAGGPGEQFF
>-|TRBD1|TRBV27|TRBJ1-1
TGTGCCAGCAGTTTACTGAACAGGGGAGACACTGAAGCTTTCTTT
CASSLLNRGDTEAFF
>-|TRBD2|TRBV11-3|TRBJ2-1
TGTGCCAGCAGCTTAGACTACGGGCTAGCGGGAGGTTTACAGTTCTTC
CASSLDYGLAGGLQFF
>-|-|TRBV2|TRBJ2-2
TGTGCCAGCACTCGGGGGGCTGGAACCGGGGAGCTGTTTTTT
CASTRGAGTGELFF
>-|-|TRBV5-8|TRBJ2-2
TGTGCCAGCAGCTCCGGGACTGTGGGATACGGGGAGCTGTTTTTT
CASSSGTVGYGELFF
>-|TRBD2|TRBV15|TRBJ2-3
TGTGCCACCAGCAGTGACCCGGGACTAGCGGGAGCGGGGACGCAGTATTTT
CATSSDPGLAGAGTQYF
>-|TRBD2|TRBV28|TRBJ2-3
TGTGCCAGCAGTTTAGGGACTAGCGGGATTCAGGATACGCAGTATTTT
CASSLGTSGIQDTQYF
>few|-|TRBV5-4|TRBJ1-4
TGTGCCAGCAGCTTATGGGGGGGCGGTAATGAAAAACTGTTTTTT
CASSLWGGGNEKLFF
>-|TRBD1|TRBV14|TRBJ1-1
TGTGCCAGCAGCTCCGGGACAGTTCCCCTCTTT
CASSSGTVPLF
>-|-|TRBV5-4|TRBJ1-1
TGTGCCAGCAGCACACCGGGACACCGGGAGAACACTGAAGCTTTCTTT
CASSTPGHRENTEAFF
>once|TRBD2|TRBV27|TRBJ2-1
TGTGCCACCGGGGGGGGGACTAGGACTCCAACGGGGAACAATGAGCAGTTCTTC
CATGGGTRTPTGNNEQFF